These T cell receptor beta chains were read from a single sample in a study of Ad26.COV2.S vaccination and SARS-CoV-2 variants. Using immunoSEQ multiplex PCR, the repertoire was profiled, and TCRdb retains in-frame clones only, with some absent. The data hold roughly 250,000 clones, with roughly nine tenths observed a single time. The specimen comprised peripheral blood, sampled in a trial of Ad26.COV2.S vaccine versus placebo. Every receptor here comes from a person aged 18-65 years who received the Ad26.COV2.S COVID-19 vaccine or a placebo. The CDR3 runs from the conserved cysteine through the conserved F or W. Each record gives: clone size, V gene, D gene, CDR3 length, J gene, CDR3 DNA, CDR3 protein. D genes are given only for firm matches. Only some rows state a clone size, as once, few, many or a class for expanded clones.

-	TRBV18	-	14	TRBJ1-2	TGTGCCAGCTCACCAGGCCTAGAAAACTATGGCTACACCTTC	CASSPGLENYGYTF
once	TRBV2	-	15	TRBJ1-5	TGTGCCAGCAGTGACGGGACGGATATCAATCAGCCCCAGCATTTT	CASSDGTDINQPQHF
-	TRBV6-5	-	13	TRBJ2-5	TGTGCCAGCGCCGCCGGTAGACAAGAGACCCAGTACTTC	CASAAGRQETQYF
-	TRBV7-9	TRBD1	16	TRBJ2-3	TGTGCCAGCAGCACCTCGACCGGACAGGGCACAGATACGCAGTATTTT	CASSTSTGQGTDTQYF
-	TRBV9	-	14	TRBJ2-5	TGTGCCAGCAGCCTTTCTGGCAGACAAGAGACCCAGTACTTC	CASSLSGRQETQYF
-	TRBV4-1	-	14	TRBJ1-2	TGCGCCAGCAGCCAAGATAGGACAGTTGATGGCTACACCTTC	CASSQDRTVDGYTF
-	TRBV7-2	-	16	TRBJ1-5	TGTGCCAGCAGCTTAGGCGGTTGGGGTAACGATCAGCCCCAGCATTTT	CASSLGGWGNDQPQHF
-	TRBV30	-	12	TRBJ1-2	TGTGCCTGGAGTGTTTCCCGGAATGGCTACACCTTC	CAWSVSRNGYTF
-	TRBV2	-	13	TRBJ2-2	TGTGCCAGCAGTGAAGACCTCACCGGGGAGCTGTTTTTT	CASSEDLTGELFF
-	TRBV7-6	-	15	TRBJ2-3	TGTGCCAGCAGCTTAGGGGGACACGGGGCAGATACGCAGTATTTT	CASSLGGHGADTQYF
-	TRBV4-1	TRBD2	16	TRBJ2-3	TGCGCCAGCAGCCGGGGAGGGAAAGGGCGCACAGATACGCAGTATTTT	CASSRGGKGRTDTQYF
-	TRBV7-3	TRBD2	17	TRBJ2-2	TGTGCCAGCAGCCCCTGGGGACTAGCGGGAGGCCCCGGGGAGCTGTTTTTT	CASSPWGLAGGPGELFF
-	TRBV3-1/TRBV3-2	-	12	TRBJ1-1	TGTGCCAGCAGTCCTCGGACAGAGGAAGCTTTCTTT	CASSPRTEEAFF
-	TRBV18	-	16	TRBJ2-3	TGTGCCAGCTCACCACGACGGGCCGCTAGCACAGATACGCAGTATTTT	CASSPRRAASTDTQYF
-	TRBV7-2	TRBD1	15	TRBJ1-3	TGTGCCAGCAGCGACGGACAGGGCGGAGGAAACACCATATATTTT	CASSDGQGGGNTIYF
-	TRBV19	-	13	TRBJ1-2	TGTGCCAGTAGTATACGAGCAGTGGATGGCTACACCTTC	CASSIRAVDGYTF
-	TRBV6-5	TRBD1	13	TRBJ1-2	TGTGCCAGCACCCAGGGGGGGCGCGGCGGCTACACCTTC	CASTQGGRGGYTF
-	TRBV18	TRBD1	15	TRBJ2-5	TGTGCCAGCCGCCTCGGGACAGGGGCGTCAGAGACCCAGTACTTC	CASRLGTGASETQYF
-	TRBV30	-	20	TRBJ1-2	TGTGCCTGGAGCGGCAGGAGTGTACTGGTTCTGAGGGACGGACCCTATGGCTACACCTTC	CAWSGRSVLVLRDGPYGYTF
-	TRBV5-1	-	13	TRBJ2-3	TGCGCCAGCAGGTCTCTAGACACAGATACGCAGTATTTT	CASRSLDTDTQYF
-	TRBV25-1	TRBD1	15	TRBJ1-3	TGTGCCAGCAGTGACGACAGGGGGAGTGGAAACACCATATATTTT	CASSDDRGSGNTIYF
once	TRBV18	TRBD2	15	TRBJ2-3	TGTGCCAGCTCCCTAGCGGGAATCCATTCAGATACGCAGTATTTT	CASSLAGIHSDTQYF
-	TRBV19	-	15	TRBJ1-1	TGTGCCAGTAGTATTGCCGGACAGACGAACACTGAAGCTTTCTTT	CASSIAGQTNTEAFF
-	TRBV19	TRBD2	14	TRBJ2-3	TGTGCCAGTAGTCTTAGCGGGAGGACAGATACGCAGTATTTT	CASSLSGRTDTQYF
-	TRBV30	TRBD1	15	TRBJ1-5	TGTGCCTGGAGCCTCAGGGGGTTGGGCAATCAGCCCCAGCATTTT	CAWSLRGLGNQPQHF
-	TRBV9	-	14	TRBJ2-2	TGTGCCAGCAGCGTAGCCTCGCGGGCCGGGGAGCTGTTTTTT	CASSVASRAGELFF
-	TRBV6-2/TRBV6-3	-	14	TRBJ2-5	TGTGCCAGCAGTCCACCGACCCTCGCGGGGACCCAGTACTTC	CASSPPTLAGTQYF
-	TRBV6-4	-	11	TRBJ1-1	TGTGCCAGCAGTGCTTCAGTTGAAGCTTTCTTT	CASSASVEAFF
-	TRBV30	-	12	TRBJ1-3	TGTGCCCGGGACAACGGTGGAAACACCATATATTTT	CARDNGGNTIYF
-	TRBV9	TRBD2	14	TRBJ2-7	TGTGCCAGCAGCATAGCGGGGGGGCTCTACGAGCAGTACTTC	CASSIAGGLYEQYF
-	TRBV15	-	15	TRBJ2-1	TGTGCCACCAGCAGAGGGGACCCCACACCCAATGAGCAGTTCTTC	CATSRGDPTPNEQFF
once	TRBV30	TRBD1	16	TRBJ1-6	TGTGCCTGGAGTCAGGGACAGAGCAAATATAATTCACCCCTCCACTTT	CAWSQGQSKYNSPLHF
once	TRBV6-2/TRBV6-3	-	13	TRBJ1-5	TGTGCCAGCAGTTACTGGTCGGGTCAGCCCCAGCATTTT	CASSYWSGQPQHF
-	TRBV5-4	-	12	TRBJ1-1	TGTGCCAGCAGCTTGGGACAGTGGGAAGCTTTCTTT	CASSLGQWEAFF
-	TRBV19	-	15	TRBJ1-4	TGTGCCAGTAGTCCCCAGACCTCCTTCGGGGAAAAACTGTTTTTT	CASSPQTSFGEKLFF
few	TRBV9	-	13	TRBJ2-1	TGTGCCAGCAGCGTCAGGACGGAAGGAGAGCAGTTCTTC	CASSVRTEGEQFF
-	TRBV19	-	13	TRBJ1-1	TGTGCCAGTAGTATTGGCGGGAACACTGAAGCTTTCTTT	CASSIGGNTEAFF
-	TRBV27	TRBD2	15	TRBJ2-5	TGTGCCAGCACCCCGTTTGCGGGGGGGATAGAGACCCAGTACTTC	CASTPFAGGIETQYF